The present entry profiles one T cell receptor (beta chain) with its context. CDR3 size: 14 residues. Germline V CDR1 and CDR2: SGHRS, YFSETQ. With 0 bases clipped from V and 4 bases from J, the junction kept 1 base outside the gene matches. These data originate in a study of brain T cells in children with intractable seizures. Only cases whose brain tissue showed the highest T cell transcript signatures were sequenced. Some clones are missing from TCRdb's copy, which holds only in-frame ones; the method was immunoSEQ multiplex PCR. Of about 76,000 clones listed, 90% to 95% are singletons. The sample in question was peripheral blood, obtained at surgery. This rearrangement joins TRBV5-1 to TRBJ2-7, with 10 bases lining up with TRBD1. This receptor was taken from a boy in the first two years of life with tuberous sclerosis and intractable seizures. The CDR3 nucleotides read TGCGCCAGCAGCTTGGGGGACAGGGGTTACGAGCAGTACTTC. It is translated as CASSLGDRGYEQYF.